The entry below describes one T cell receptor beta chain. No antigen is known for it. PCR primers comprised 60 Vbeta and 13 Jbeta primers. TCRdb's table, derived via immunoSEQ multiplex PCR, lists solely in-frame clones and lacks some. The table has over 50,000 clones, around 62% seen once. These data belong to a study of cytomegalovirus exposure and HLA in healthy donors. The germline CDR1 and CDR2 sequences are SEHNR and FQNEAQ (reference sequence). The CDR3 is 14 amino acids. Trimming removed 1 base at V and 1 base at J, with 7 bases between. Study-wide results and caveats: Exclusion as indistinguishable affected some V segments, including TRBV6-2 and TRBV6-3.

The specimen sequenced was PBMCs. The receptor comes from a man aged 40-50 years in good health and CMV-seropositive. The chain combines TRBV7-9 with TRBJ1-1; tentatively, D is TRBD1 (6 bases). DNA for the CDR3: TGTGCCAGCAGCTTAGGGGGGCAGAACACTGAAGCTTTCTTT. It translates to CASSLGGQNTEAFF. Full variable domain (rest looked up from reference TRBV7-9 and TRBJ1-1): DTGVSQNPRHKITKRGQNVTFRCDPISEHNRLYWYRQTLGQGPEFLTYFQNEAQLEKSRLLSDRFSAERPKGSFSTLEIQRTEQGDSAMYLCASSLGGQNTEAFFGQGTRLTVV.